Included here is one T cell receptor (beta chain) sequence, with context. Its antigen remains unidentified. Being one base from a much bigger clone, this may be a read error. The data originate from a study of tumor-infiltrating lymphocytes in primary liver carcinoma (dated by TCRdb to 2016 to 2017). Some background on the complete study: Between late 2015 and 2016, about five patients in China with histopathologically diagnosed primary liver carcinoma had surgical resection. Of the five patients, three men and two women aged 30 to 69 years, four had hepatocellular carcinoma and one had combined HCC and intrahepatic cholangiocarcinoma. The five patients had tumors of stage T1-T3 N0M0, with maximum diameters ranging from about 4.2 to 10 cm. Roughly 3.5 to 8 million productive TCRbeta reads were obtained per sample, and no significant difference in read depth was found between tissue types. Across five regions of each liver tumor, along with adjacent normal tissue and blood, the study brought together TCRbeta repertoire sequencing, expression microarrays and whole-exome sequencing. A total of approximately 35 specimens from 5 patients underwent TCRbeta repertoire sequencing, comprising about 25 tumor regions, 5 adjacent noncancerous liver tissues and 5 peripheral blood samples. Reproducibility between technical replicate repertoires was high, with correlation coefficients above 0.95 and mean shared-clone rates about 0.89. Here is what the overall study found, with its caveats: Only a few patients were included in the study, and the authors note that the findings should be validated in a larger study. Bulk unsorted samples precluded comparing CD4+ and CD8+ T cell repertoires. Because sequencing covered only the TCR beta chain and unpaired alpha chains were not captured, true repertoire diversity is likely underestimated. The top 250 clones made up a significantly larger repertoire fraction in tumors than in blood (p = 0.039). Repertoire overlap was found to be higher between tumor regions (mean around 35%) than between tumor-adjacent (roughly 17%) or tumor-blood (about 14%) pairs, consistent with antigen-driven expansion.

TCRbeta-specific cDNA was reverse-transcribed from around 500 ng total RNA using a constant-region primer and ProtoScript II reverse transcriptase. TCRbeta libraries were built with three nested multiplex PCR rounds, a slightly modified ARM-PCR procedure. Each of the first two PCR rounds ran for around 11 cycles using multiplex TRBV1-TRBV30 forward primers together with a Cbeta reverse primer. Sample barcodes and Illumina adapters were added in a final 25-cycle PCR using Deep VentR polymerase. Amplicons of 200-500 bp were gel-purified with a QIAquick gel extraction kit before sequencing. The TCRbeta amplicons were sequenced with 250-bp paired-end reads on an Illumina HiSeq 2500. In the source study's methods: Reads were quality-trimmed with Trimmomatic v0.33, and paired reads were merged with FLASH v1.2.11 to recover full CDR3 sequences. MiGEC v1.2.1b assigned V, D and J germline segments to the rearranged TCRbeta sequences. Clonotype statistics, along with Shannon-Wiener diversity indices, were calculated using VDJtools v1.0.0. Except for diversity analysis, only each sample's 250 most abundant clonotypes were used in subsequent analyses to reduce sampling bias. TCRdb reprocessed the public reads (quality trimming at Q25 with fastp, clone calling with MiXCR) and kept in-frame beta chains. Identical CDR3 proteins give one entry, which carries the most common genes and DNA. The V and J calls come from TCRdb's annotation, not from the publication. The sample table lists a few hundred thousand distinct CDR3 sequences, around three fifths of them with a count of one. The ten top clones hold 17% of the sample.

V is reduced by 7 bases and J by 3 bases, leaving a spacing of 12 bases between them. From the cysteine up to the phenylalanine, the CDR3 has a length of 14 residues. Only CDR3 DNA is held: 42 bases, read in frame from base 1. Blood RNA was extracted from unsorted whole blood using TRIzol reagent, and germline DNA was obtained with the DNeasy Blood & Tissue kit. Patients had chronic HBV infection and were treatment-naive at sampling. Before surgery, roughly 3.7 milliliters of peripheral blood were collected into K2EDTA tubes. The sequence came from a woman in her twenties or thirties with primary liver carcinoma and hepatitis B virus infection. This sequence uses TRBV12-3 or TRBV12-4 and TRBJ2-2, with the D segment identity uncertain. The sample consisted of peripheral blood. DNA sequence: TGTGCCAGCAATCCCCAGTCGTACACCGGGGAGCTGTTTTTT. Translated, this gives CASNPQSYTGELFF.